This is a list of T cell receptor beta chains from one sample in a study of radiotherapy plus CTLA-4 blockade in lung cancer. Sequencing was performed with immunoSEQ multiplex PCR; in TCRdb, only in-frame clones are kept and a portion is missing. The sample yields around 80,000 clones, approximately 73% seen once. Sequencing used peripheral blood, obtained from a patient treated with radiotherapy plus ipilimumab. All receptors come from a human donor with non-small cell lung cancer whose response to radiotherapy plus ipilimumab could not be evaluated. Both conserved end residues are part of each CDR3. Fields, in order: D gene, J gene, clone size, V gene, CDR3 DNA, CDR3 protein. D genes are given only for firm matches. Clone sizes are given selectively: once, few, many, or a class where the clone is expanded.

>-|TRBJ2-2|-|TRBV4-2
TGTGCCAGCAGCCAAGTAGAAACCCCGAACACCGGGGAGCTGTTTTTT
CASSQVETPNTGELFF
>-|TRBJ1-1|-|TRBV2
TGTGCCAGCACCGGCACTGAAGCTTTCTTT
CASTGTEAFF
>TRBD2|TRBJ2-5|-|TRBV10-3
TGTGCCATCAGCATAGCGGGGACTCAAGAGACCCAGTACTTC
CAISIAGTQETQYF
>TRBD2|TRBJ2-3|-|TRBV5-1
TGCGCCAGCAGCTTGGAGGGGAGGGGTTGGGGAGATACGCAGTATTTT
CASSLEGRGWGDTQYF
>-|TRBJ1-5|-|TRBV6-5
TGTGCCAGCAGTTACGAGCAGCCCCAGCATTTT
CASSYEQPQHF
>TRBD1|TRBJ2-3|once|TRBV11-1
TGTGCCAGCAGCTTAAGCGACAGGGTGACAGATACGCAGTATTTT
CASSLSDRVTDTQYF
>TRBD2|TRBJ2-1|-|TRBV27
TGTGCCAGCAGTTTAGTGGGGCTTGGGGGGGGGCAGTTCTTC
CASSLVGLGGGQFF
>-|TRBJ1-1|-|TRBV11-3
TGTGCCAGCACCCGGTGGGGCGACACTGAAGCTTTCTTT
CASTRWGDTEAFF
>-|TRBJ2-2|medium-sized|TRBV2
TGTGCCAGCAGTCCGTTAGCGTCGAACACCGGGGAGCTGTTTTTT
CASSPLASNTGELFF
>-|TRBJ2-1|few|TRBV7-2
TGTGCCAGCAGACAGTCCAGGGACAATGAGCAGTTCTTC
CASRQSRDNEQFF
>TRBD1|TRBJ2-7|-|TRBV4-2
TGTGCCAGCAGCCACACCGGGACAGGCAGCTACGAGCAGTACTTC
CASSHTGTGSYEQYF
>TRBD1|TRBJ1-5|-|TRBV19
TGTGCCAGTAGTACGACCGGGACAGACCAGCCCCAGCATTTT
CASSTTGTDQPQHF
>-|TRBJ1-2|-|TRBV6-5
TGTGCCAGCAGTGTACAGGTTAACTATGGCTACACCTTC
CASSVQVNYGYTF
>TRBD1|TRBJ1-1|once|TRBV7-2
TGTGCCAGCAGCTTCTCAGGGGGCTACACTGAAGCTTTCTTT
CASSFSGGYTEAFF
>TRBD1|TRBJ1-2|-|TRBV6-5
TGTGCCAGCATTGCTCAGGGGGCCGATGGCTACACCTTC
CASIAQGADGYTF
>TRBD1|TRBJ2-7|few|TRBV5-1
TGCGCCAGCAGCCAGACACAGGGGGGCGGCGAGCAGTACTTC
CASSQTQGGGEQYF
>-|TRBJ1-2|-|TRBV7-2
TGTGCCAGCAGCTTCGAGGTATCGGGTGGCTACACCTTC
CASSFEVSGGYTF
>-|TRBJ2-7|-|TRBV5-5
TGTGCCAGCAGAACTCCGGGACACTACGAGCAGTACTTC
CASRTPGHYEQYF
>-|TRBJ2-3|-|TRBV9
TGTGCCAGCAGCCCCGCTAGCGTGAGCACAGATACGCAGTATTTT
CASSPASVSTDTQYF
>TRBD1|TRBJ2-7|-|TRBV29-1
TGCAGCGTTCGGACAGGGGGGTACGAGCAGTACTTC
CSVRTGGYEQYF
>-|TRBJ1-1|-|TRBV5-1
TGCGCCAGCAGCTTGACAGGCGGAATCACTGAAGCTTTCTTT
CASSLTGGITEAFF
>-|TRBJ1-1|-|TRBV15
TGTGCCACCAGCAGAGCAGGTGGAGCCGCGGGGACTGAAGCTTTCTTT
CATSRAGGAAGTEAFF
>TRBD2|TRBJ2-7|few|TRBV19
TGTGCCAGTAGTTACGGCGTAGGACTAGCTACGAGCTCCTACGAGCAGTACTTC
CASSYGVGLATSSYEQYF
>-|TRBJ2-5|-|TRBV12-5
TGTGCTAGTGCCACTAGCCAGGGCTCAGAGACCCAGTACTTC
CASATSQGSETQYF
>TRBD2|TRBJ2-1|-|TRBV28
TGTGCCAGCAGCCTGACTAGCGGGGGGGCCACTGAGCAGTTCTTC
CASSLTSGGATEQFF
>-|TRBJ2-1|-|TRBV19
TGTGCCAGTAGTATTTCTGACTGGGAGAATGAGCAGTTCTTC
CASSISDWENEQFF
>TRBD1|TRBJ1-5|-|TRBV10-3
TGTGCCATCAGTGATGCTTGGACAGGGCAGAAGCCCCAGCATTTT
CAISDAWTGQKPQHF
>-|TRBJ2-5|-|TRBV19
TGTGCCAGTAGTATAGTTTCAGGGGTTGGAGAGACCCAGTACTTC
CASSIVSGVGETQYF
>-|TRBJ2-3|once|TRBV9
TGTGCCAGCAGCGTAGGAGCTAGTAGCACAGATACGCAGTATTTT
CASSVGASSTDTQYF
>-|TRBJ2-1|-|TRBV6-1
TGTGCCAGCAGTTATTCCGGGGACAATGAGCAGTTCTTC
CASSYSGDNEQFF
>-|TRBJ2-1|-|TRBV5-1
TGCGCCAGCAGCTTGTTTCCCTACTTCCCCCTAACGAGCTCCTACAATGAGCAGTTCTTC
CASSLFPYFPLTSSYNEQFF
>-|TRBJ1-1|few|TRBV2
TGTGCCAGCTTCGGGGGTACTGAAGCTTTCTTT
CASFGGTEAFF
>TRBD1|TRBJ2-1|once|TRBV11-3
TGTGCCAGCAGCTTGCGCCGGGGACAGGGGGGCGCGGGGGATTACAATGAGCAGTTCTTC
CASSLRRGQGGAGDYNEQFF
>-|TRBJ1-3|-|TRBV15
TGTGCCACCAGCAGAGATTGGGGCTTGTTCACTGGAAACACCATATATTTT
CATSRDWGLFTGNTIYF
>TRBD2|TRBJ2-7|few|TRBV30
TGTGCCTGGAGTGTACGATTGGGGACTAGCGTCTCCTACGAGCAGTACTTC
CAWSVRLGTSVSYEQYF
>-|TRBJ1-1|-|TRBV27
TGTGCCAGCAGTACCTCCTGGGGGGGCACTGAAGCTTTCTTT
CASSTSWGGTEAFF
>-|TRBJ1-4|-|TRBV25-1
TGTGCCAGCCAGACAGTAACAGAAAAACTGTTTTTT
CASQTVTEKLFF
>TRBD2|TRBJ2-2|-|TRBV6-5
TGTGCCAGCAGTTGGGGGGGTTCTCTCGGGGAGCTGTTTTTT
CASSWGGSLGELFF
>-|TRBJ2-7|-|TRBV6-5
TGTGCCAGCAGACAGGGTAACGAGCAGTACTTC
CASRQGNEQYF
>TRBD2|TRBJ2-1|-|TRBV27
TGTGCCAGCAGTCCCCAGCTACTAGCGGGAGAAGGAAAGTTCTTC
CASSPQLLAGEGKFF
>-|TRBJ1-1|-|TRBV6-5
TGTGCCAGCAGTCGTCCGAACACTGAAGCTTTCTTT
CASSRPNTEAFF
>TRBD1|TRBJ1-4|few|TRBV11-3
TGTGCCAGCAGCTCGGACAGGGGAACTAATGAAAAACTGTTTTTT
CASSSDRGTNEKLFF
>-|TRBJ1-1|few|TRBV28
TGTGCCAGCAGTTTTCTGGGGCACACTGAAGCTTTCTTT
CASSFLGHTEAFF
>-|TRBJ2-1|few|TRBV5-6
TGTGCCAGCAGCCCGGGGGGGACAGGGCGGGATGATGAGCAGTTCTTC
CASSPGGTGRDDEQFF
>-|TRBJ1-1|-|TRBV4-1
TGCGCCAGCAGCCAACGAGGTGGGCCAGGGGTTGCTGAAGCTTTCTTT
CASSQRGGPGVAEAFF
>-|TRBJ1-1|-|TRBV4-2
TGTGCCAGCAGCCAAGACAGAACGTCCACTGAAGCTTTCTTT
CASSQDRTSTEAFF
>TRBD2|TRBJ2-7|few|TRBV5-5
TGTGCCAGCAGCTTGCGTCTTAGCGGGGTGAACTACGAGCAGTACTTC
CASSLRLSGVNYEQYF
>-|TRBJ1-1|few|TRBV19
TGTGCCAGTAGGGATCACGAGGGGGGGATGAACACTGAAGCTTTCTTT
CASRDHEGGMNTEAFF
>-|TRBJ1-1|-|TRBV7-9
TGTGCCAGCGGACTCTGGGGCACTGAAGCTTTCTTT
CASGLWGTEAFF
>TRBD1|TRBJ1-5|-|TRBV2
TGTGCCAGCAGTGGGCAGGGGGCTTTCGGACAGCCCCAGCATTTT
CASSGQGAFGQPQHF
>TRBD2|TRBJ2-5|-|TRBV5-4
TGTGCCAGCAGCTTGGGGTTTTTGGGGAGGGATTCCCAAGAGACCCAGTACTTC
CASSLGFLGRDSQETQYF
>-|TRBJ1-2|-|TRBV18
TGTGCCAGCTCACCAGAGACCTCAGGGTATACTAACTATGGCTACACCTTC
CASSPETSGYTNYGYTF